This TCR beta chain originates from a study of blood T cell repertoires in COVID-19. Using immunoSEQ multiplex PCR, the repertoire was profiled, and TCRdb retains in-frame clones only, with some absent. The sample includes around 150,000 clones, almost 80% of them seen just once. This CDR3 is 11 amino acids long. In germline, CDR1 is SEHNR, CDR2 FQNEAQ (reference sequence). Trimming took off 5 bases at V and 3 bases at J, with 4 bases between the two ends. Sequenced sample: PBMCs or T cells enriched from blood (not recorded which). The chain has TRBV7-9 and TRBJ2-5; D remains ambiguous. This receptor was obtained from a woman aged 45 to 65 who had recovered from COVID-19. The CDR3 is CASSAKETQYF. The CDR3 bases are TGTGCCAGCAGCGCGAAAGAGACCCAGTACTTC. The full variable domain, in which reference TRBV7-9 and TRBJ2-5 provide the parts outside the CDR3, is DTGVSQNPRHKITKRGQNVTFRCDPISEHNRLYWYRQTLGQGPEFLTYFQNEAQLEKSRLLSDRFSAERPKGSFSTLEIQRTEQGDSAMYLCASSAKETQYFGPGTRLLVL.